These 2 T cell receptor beta chains originate from one sample sequenced in a study of human T cells and chemical hapten exposure. Noted time point: pre-sensitization, week 0. Treatment indicated: therapeutic diphenylcyclopropenone sensitization with weekly scalp DPC. TCRdb used MiXCR to reprocess the RACE reads, holding one entry per CDR3 protein. The table records under 200,000 distinct CDR3 sequences, just under 30% of them present only once. Sequencing used whole blood, obtained in connection with sensitization to the hapten diphenylcyclopropenone (DPC). These receptors came from a woman in her twenties or thirties with alopecia areata. Some clones in this sample may be carry-over from other donors' samples.

CDR3 DNA sequence: TGTGCCAGCAGCTTAGTCAGGGGTGAAAAACTGTTTTTT. This translates into CASSLVRGEKLFF. The rearrangement uses TRBV7-2 and TRBJ1-4, with D tentatively TRBD1 (6 bases). V dropped 1 base and J dropped 7 bases, with 7 bases sitting between them. Germline V gene lookup returns CDR1 SGHTA and CDR2 FQGNSA. CDR3 length equals 13 residues.

The rearrangement links TRBV5-1 to TRBJ2-6; D is perhaps TRBD1 (6 bases). Germline CDR1 SGHRS, CDR2 YFSETQ. The CDR3 loop spans 17 amino acids. V was clipped by 0 bases and J by 2 bases, with 12 bases between them. The CDR3 DNA reads TGCGCCAGCAGCTTGGCACAGGGCGGAACTGGGGCCAACGTCCTGACTTTC. Its translation is CASSLAQGGTGANVLTF.